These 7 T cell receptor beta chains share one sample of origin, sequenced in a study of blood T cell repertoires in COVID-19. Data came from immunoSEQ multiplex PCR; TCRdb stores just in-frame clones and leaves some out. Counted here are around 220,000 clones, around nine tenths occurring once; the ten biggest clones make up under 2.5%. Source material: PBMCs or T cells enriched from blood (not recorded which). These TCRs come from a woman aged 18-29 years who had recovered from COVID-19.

The CDR3 loop reads CASSQDWDRGAASYGYTF. The CDR3 nucleotides are TGCGCCAGCAGCCAAGACTGGGACAGGGGGGCCGCAAGTTATGGCTACACCTTC. V usage is TRBV4-3 and J usage is TRBJ1-2; TRBD1 agrees at 11 bases. With 0 bases clipped from V and 5 bases from J, the junction kept 11 bases outside the gene matches. This CDR3 has 18 residues. Germline assignment: CDR1 LGHNA and CDR2 YSLEER.

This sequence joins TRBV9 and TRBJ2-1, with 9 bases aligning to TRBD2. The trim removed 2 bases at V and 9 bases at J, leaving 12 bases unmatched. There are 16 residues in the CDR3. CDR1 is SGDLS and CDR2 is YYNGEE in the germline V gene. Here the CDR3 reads CASSVRGGTVGLEQFF. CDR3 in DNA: TGTGCCAGCAGCGTGCGGGGGGGGACCGTAGGGCTTGAGCAGTTCTTC.

The CDR3 DNA reads as TGTGCCAGCAGTTTCGGTTCTGTTGGCTACACCTTC. It yields the protein CASSFGSVGYTF. The chain uses TRBV12-3 or TRBV12-4 and TRBJ1-2; D remains ambiguous. The CDR3 runs to 12 residues. V was trimmed by 3 bases and J by 7 bases, leaving 9 bases between them.

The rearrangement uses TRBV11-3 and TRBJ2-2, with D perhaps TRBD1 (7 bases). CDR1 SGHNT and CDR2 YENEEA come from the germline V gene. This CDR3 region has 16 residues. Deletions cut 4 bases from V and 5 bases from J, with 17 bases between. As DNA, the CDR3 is TGTGCCAGCAGCTCATGGGACAGCAGCGGGACCGGGGAGCTGTTTTTT. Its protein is CASSSWDSSGTGELFF.

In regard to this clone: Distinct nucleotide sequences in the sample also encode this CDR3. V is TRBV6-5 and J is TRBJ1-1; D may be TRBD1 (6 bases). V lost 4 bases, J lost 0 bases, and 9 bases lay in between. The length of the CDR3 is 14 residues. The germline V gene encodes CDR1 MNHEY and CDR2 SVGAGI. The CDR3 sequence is CASSSGGLNTEAFF. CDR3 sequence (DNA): TGTGCCAGCAGTTCGGGGGGGCTGAACACTGAAGCTTTCTTT.

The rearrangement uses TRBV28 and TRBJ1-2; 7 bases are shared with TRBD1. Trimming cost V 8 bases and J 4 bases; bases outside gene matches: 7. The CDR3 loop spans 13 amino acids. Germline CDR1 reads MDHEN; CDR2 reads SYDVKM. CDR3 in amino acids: CASQPGGGYGYTF. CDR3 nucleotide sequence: TGTGCCAGCCAGCCAGGGGGAGGCTATGGCTACACCTTC.

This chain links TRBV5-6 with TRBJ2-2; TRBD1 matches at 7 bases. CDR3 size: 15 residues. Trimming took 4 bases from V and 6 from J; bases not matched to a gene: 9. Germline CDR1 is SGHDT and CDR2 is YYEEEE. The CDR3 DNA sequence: TGTGCCAGCAGCCTCCCGGGACAGCTTTCCGGGGAGCTGTTTTTT. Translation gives CASSLPGQLSGELFF. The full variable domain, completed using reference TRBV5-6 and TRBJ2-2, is DAGVTQSPTHLIKTRGQQVTLRCSPKSGHDTVSWYQQALGQGPQFIFQYYEEEERQRGNFPDRFSGHQFPNYSSELNVNALLLGDSALYLCASSLPGQLSGELFFGEGSRLTVL.